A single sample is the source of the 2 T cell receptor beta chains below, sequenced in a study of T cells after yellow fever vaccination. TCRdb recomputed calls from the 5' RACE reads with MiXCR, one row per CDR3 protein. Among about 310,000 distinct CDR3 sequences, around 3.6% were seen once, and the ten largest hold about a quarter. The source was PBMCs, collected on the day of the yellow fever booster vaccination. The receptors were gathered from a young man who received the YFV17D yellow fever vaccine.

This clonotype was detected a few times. The CDR3 nucleotides are TGTGCCAGCAGTCCCATTCACCCCCGGGACAGGACGACCTACGAGCAGTACGTC. It specifies CASSPIHPRDRTTYEQYV. The chain has TRBV27 and TRBJ2-7; the match to TRBD1 covers 8 bases. V shed 5 bases, J shed 2 bases, and the junction held 17 bases outside the gene matches. Per germline, CDR1 MNHEY and CDR2 SMNVEV (reference sequence). The CDR3 is made up of 18 amino acids.

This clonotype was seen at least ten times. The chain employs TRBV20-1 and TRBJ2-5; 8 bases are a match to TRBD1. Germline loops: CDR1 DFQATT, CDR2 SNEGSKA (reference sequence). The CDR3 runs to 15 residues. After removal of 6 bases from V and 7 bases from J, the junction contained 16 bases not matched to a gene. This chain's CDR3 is CSANSRDRPFRTQYF. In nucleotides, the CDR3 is TGCAGTGCAAATTCCCGGGACAGGCCCTTCAGGACCCAGTACTTC.